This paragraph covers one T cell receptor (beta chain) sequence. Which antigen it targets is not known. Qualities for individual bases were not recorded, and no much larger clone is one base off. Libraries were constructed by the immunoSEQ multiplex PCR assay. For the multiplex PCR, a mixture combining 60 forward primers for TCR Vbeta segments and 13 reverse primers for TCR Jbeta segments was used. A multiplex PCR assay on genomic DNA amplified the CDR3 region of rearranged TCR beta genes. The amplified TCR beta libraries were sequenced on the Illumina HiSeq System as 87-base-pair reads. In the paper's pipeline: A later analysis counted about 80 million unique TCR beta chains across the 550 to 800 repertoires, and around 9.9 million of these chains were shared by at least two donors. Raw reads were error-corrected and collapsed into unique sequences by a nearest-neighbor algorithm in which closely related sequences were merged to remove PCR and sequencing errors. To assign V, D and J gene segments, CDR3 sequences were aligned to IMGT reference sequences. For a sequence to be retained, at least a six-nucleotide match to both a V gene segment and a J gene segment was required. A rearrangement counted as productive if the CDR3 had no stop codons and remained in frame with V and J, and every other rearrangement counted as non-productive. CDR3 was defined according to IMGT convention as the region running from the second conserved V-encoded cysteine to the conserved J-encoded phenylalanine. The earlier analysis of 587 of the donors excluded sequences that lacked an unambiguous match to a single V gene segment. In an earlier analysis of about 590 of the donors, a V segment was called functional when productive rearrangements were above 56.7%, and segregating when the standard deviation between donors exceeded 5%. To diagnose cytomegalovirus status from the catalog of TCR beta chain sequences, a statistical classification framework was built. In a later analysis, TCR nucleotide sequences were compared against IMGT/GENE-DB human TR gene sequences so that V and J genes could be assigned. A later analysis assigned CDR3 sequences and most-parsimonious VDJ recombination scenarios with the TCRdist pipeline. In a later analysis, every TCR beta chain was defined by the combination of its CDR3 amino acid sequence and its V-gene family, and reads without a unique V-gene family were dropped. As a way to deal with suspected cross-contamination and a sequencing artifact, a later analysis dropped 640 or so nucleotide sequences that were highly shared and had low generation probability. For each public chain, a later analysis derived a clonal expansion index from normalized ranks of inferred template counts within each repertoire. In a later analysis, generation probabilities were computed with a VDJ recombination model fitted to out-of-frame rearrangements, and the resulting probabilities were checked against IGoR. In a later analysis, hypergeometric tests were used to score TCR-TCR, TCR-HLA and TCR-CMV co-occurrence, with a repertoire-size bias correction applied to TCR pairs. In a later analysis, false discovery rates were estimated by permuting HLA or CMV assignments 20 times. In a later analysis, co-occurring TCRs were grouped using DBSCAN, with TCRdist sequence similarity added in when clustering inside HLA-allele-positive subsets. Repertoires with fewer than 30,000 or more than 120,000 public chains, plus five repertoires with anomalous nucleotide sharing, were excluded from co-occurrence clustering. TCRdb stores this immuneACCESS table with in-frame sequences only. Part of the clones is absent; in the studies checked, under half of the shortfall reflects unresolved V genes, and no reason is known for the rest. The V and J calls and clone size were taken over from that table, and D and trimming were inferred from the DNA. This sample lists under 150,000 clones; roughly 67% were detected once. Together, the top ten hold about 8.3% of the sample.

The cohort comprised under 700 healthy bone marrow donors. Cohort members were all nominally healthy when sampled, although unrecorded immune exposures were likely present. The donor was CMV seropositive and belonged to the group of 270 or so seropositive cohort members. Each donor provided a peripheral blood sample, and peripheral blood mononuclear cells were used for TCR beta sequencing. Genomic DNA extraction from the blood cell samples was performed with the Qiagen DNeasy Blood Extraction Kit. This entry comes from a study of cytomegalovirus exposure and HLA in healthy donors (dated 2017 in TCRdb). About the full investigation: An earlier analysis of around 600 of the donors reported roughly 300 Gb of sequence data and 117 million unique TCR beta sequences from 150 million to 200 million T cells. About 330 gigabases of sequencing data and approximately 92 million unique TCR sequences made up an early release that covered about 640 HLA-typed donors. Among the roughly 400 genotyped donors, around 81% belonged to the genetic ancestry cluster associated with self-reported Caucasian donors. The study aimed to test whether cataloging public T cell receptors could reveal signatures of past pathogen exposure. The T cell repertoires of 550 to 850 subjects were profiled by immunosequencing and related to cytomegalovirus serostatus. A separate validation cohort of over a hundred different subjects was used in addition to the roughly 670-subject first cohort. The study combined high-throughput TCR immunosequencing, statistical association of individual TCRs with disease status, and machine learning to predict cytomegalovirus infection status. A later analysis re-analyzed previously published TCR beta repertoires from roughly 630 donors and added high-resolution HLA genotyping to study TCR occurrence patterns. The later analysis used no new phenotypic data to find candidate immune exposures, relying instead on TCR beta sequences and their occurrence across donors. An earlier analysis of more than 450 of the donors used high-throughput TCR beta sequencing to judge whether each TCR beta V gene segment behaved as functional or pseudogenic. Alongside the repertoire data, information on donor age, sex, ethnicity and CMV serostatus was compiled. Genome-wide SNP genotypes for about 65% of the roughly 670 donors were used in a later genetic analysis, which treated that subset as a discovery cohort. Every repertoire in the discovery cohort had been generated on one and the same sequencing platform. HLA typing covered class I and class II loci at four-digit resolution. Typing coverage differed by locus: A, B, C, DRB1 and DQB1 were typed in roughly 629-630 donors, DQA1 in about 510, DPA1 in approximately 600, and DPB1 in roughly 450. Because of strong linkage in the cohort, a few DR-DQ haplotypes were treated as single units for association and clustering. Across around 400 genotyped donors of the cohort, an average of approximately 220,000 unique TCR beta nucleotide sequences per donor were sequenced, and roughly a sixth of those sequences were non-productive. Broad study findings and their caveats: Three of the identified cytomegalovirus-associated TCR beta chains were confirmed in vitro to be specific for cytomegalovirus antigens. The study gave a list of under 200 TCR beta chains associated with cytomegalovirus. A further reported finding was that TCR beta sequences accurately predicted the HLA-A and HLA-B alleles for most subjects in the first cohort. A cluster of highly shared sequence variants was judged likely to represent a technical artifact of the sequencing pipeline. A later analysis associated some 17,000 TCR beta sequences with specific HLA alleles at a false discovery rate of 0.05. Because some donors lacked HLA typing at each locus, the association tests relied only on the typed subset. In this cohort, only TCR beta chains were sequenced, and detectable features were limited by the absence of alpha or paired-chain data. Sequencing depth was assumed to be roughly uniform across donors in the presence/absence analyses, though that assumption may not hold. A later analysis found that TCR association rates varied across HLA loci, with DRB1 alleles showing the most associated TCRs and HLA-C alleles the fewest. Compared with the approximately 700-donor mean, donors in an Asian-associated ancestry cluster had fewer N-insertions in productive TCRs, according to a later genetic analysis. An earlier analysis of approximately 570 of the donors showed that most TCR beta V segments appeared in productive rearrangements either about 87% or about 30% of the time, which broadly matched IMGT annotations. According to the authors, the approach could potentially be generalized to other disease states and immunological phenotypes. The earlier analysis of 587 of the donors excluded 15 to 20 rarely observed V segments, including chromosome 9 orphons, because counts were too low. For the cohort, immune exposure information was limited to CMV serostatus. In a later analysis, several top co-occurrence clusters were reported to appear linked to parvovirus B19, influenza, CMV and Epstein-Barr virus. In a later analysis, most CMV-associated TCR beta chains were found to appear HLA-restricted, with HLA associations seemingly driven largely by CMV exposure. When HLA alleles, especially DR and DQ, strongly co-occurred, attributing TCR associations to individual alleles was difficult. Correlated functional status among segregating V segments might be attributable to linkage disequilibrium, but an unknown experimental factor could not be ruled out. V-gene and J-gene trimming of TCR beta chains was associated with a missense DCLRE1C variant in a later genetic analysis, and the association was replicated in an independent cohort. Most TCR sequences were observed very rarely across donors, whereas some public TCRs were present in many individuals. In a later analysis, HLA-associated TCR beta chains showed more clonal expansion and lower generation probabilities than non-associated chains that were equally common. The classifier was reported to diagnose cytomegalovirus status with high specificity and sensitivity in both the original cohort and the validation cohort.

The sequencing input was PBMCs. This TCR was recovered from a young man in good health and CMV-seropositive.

The encoded CDR3 is CASSSLGGATNEKLFF. In nucleotides, the sequence is TGCGCCAGCAGCTCCCTGGGGGGGGCAACTAATGAAAAACTGTTTTTT. This chain joins TRBV5-1 to TRBJ1-4, and TRBD1 may be the D gene, going by 5 matching bases. V lost 3 bases and J lost 0 bases; the stretch between them is 12 bases long. From its cysteine to its phenylalanine, the CDR3 spans 16 amino acids. Only the CDR3 part of the read is kept: 48 bases, read in frame from the first base. The CDR1 and CDR2 encoded by the germline V gene are SGHRS and YFSETQ.